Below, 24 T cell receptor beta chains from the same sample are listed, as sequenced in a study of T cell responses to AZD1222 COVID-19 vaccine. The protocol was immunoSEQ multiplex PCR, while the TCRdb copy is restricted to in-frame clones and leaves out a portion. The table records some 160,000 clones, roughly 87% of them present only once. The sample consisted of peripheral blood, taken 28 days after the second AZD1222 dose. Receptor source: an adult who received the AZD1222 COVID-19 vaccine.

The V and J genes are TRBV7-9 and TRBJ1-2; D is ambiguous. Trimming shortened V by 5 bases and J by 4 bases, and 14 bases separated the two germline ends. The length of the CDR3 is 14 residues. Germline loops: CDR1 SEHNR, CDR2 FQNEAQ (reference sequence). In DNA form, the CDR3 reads TGTGCCAGCAGCCCGAAGACATGGGGCTATGGCTACACCTTC. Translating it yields CASSPKTWGYGYTF.

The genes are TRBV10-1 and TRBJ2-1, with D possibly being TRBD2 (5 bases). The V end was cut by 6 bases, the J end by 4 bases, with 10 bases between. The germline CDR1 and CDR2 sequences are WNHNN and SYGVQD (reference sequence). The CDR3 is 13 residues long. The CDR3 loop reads CASSGILYNEQFF. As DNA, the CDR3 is TGCGCCAGCAGCGGGATATTATACAATGAGCAGTTCTTC.

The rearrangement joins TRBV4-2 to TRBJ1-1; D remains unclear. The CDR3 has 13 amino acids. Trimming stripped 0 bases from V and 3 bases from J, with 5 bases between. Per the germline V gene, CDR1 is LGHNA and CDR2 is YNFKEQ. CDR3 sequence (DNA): TGTGCCAGCAGCCAAGAAAGGGACACTGAAGCTTTCTTT. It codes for CASSQERDTEAFF.

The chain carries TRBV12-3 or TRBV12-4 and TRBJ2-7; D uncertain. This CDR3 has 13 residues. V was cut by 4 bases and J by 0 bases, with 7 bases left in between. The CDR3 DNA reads TGTGCCAGCAGTTCCGGCGGCTCCTACGAGCAGTACTTC. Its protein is CASSSGGSYEQYF.

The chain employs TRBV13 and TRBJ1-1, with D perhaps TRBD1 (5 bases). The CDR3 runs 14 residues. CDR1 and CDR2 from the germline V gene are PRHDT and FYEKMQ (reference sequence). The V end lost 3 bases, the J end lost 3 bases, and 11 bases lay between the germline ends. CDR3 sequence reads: CASSFGRRDTEAFF. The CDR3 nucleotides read TGTGCCAGCAGCTTCGGGCGCAGGGACACTGAAGCTTTCTTT.

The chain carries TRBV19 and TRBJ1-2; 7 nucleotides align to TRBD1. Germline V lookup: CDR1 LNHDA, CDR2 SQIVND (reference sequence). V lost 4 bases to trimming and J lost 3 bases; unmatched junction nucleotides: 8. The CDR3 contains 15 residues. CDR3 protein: CASSTLTGFDYGYTF. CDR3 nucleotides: TGTGCCAGTAGTACTCTGACAGGGTTTGACTATGGCTACACCTTC.

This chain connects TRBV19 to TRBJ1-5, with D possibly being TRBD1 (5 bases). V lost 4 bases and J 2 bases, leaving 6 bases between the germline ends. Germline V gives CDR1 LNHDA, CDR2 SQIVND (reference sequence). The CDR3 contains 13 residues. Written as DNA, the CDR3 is TGTGCCAGTAGTAGACAGCGCAATCAGCCCCAGCATTTT. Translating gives CASSRQRNQPQHF.

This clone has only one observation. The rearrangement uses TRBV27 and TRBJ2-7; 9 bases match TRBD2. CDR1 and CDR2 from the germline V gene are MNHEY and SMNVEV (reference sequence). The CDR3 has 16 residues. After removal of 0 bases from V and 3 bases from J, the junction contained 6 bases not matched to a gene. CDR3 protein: CASSLSGAGGNYEQYF. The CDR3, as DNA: TGTGCCAGCAGTTTATCGGGAGCGGGGGGTAACTACGAGCAGTACTTC.

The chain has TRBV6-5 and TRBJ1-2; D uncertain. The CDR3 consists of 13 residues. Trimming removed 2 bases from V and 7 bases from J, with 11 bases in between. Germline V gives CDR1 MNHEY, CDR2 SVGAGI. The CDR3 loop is CASSYGPSGGYTF. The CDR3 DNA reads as TGTGCCAGCAGTTACGGTCCCTCGGGTGGCTACACCTTC.

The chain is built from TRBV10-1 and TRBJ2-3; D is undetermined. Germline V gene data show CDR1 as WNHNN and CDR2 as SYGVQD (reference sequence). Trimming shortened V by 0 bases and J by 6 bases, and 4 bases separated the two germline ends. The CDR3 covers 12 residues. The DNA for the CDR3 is TGCGCCAGCAGTGAGTCGCGGGATACGCAGTATTTT. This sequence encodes CASSESRDTQYF.

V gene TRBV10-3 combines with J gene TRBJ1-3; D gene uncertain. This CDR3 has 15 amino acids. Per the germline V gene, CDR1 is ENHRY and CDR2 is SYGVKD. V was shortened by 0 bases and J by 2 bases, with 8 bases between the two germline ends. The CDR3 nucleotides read TGTGCCATCAGTGAGTCTGAGGCAGCTGGAAACACCATATATTTT. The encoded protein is CAISESEAAGNTIYF.

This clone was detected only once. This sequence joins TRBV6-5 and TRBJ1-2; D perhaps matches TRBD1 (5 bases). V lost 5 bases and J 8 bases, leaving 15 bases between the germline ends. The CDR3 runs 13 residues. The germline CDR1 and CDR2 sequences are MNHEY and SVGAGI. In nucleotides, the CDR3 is TGTGCCAGCAGTCTCGGACATAGGGCAGGCTACACCTTC. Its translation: CASSLGHRAGYTF.

The CDR3: CASSHRGSSYEQYF. The DNA of the CDR3 is TGTGCCAGCAGCCACCGAGGGAGCTCCTACGAGCAGTACTTC. The J gene is TRBJ2-7, the V gene TRBV3-1 (or the pseudogene TRBV3-2); D possibly corresponds to TRBD2 (5 bases). Per the germline V gene, CDR1 is LGHDT and CDR2 is YNNKEL (reference sequence). The CDR3 length is 14 residues. V lost 3 bases to trimming and J lost 0 bases, with 9 bases between them.

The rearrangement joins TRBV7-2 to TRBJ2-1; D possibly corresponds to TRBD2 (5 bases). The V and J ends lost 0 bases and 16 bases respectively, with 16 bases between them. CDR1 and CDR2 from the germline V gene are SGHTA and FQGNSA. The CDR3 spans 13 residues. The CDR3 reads CASSLAEGLHGFF. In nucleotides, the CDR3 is TGTGCCAGCAGCTTAGCTGAGGGCCTCCATGGATTCTTC.

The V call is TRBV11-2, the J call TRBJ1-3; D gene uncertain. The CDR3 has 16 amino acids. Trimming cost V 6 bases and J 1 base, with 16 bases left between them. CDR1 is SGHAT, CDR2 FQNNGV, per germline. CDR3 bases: TGTGCCAGCAGTCCGTTTCTAGGGAAGTCTGGAAACACCATATATTTT. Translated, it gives CASSPFLGKSGNTIYF.

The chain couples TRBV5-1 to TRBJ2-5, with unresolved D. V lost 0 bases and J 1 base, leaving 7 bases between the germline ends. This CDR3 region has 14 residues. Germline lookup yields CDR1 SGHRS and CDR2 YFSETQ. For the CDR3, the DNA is TGCGCCAGCAGCTTGGTAGGCGTCCAAGAGACCCAGTACTTC. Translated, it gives CASSLVGVQETQYF.

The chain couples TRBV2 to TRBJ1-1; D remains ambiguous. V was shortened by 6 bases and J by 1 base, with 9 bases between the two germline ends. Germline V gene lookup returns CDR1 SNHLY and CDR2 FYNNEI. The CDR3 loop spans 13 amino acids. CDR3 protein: CASSGDGNTEAFF. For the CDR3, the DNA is TGTGCCAGCAGCGGAGACGGGAACACTGAAGCTTTCTTT.

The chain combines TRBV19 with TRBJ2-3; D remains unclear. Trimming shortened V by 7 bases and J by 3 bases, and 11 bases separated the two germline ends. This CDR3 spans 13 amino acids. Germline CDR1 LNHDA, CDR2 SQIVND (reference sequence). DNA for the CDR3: TGTGCCAGTAATGGCCTCCCGACAGATACGCAGTATTTT. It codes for CASNGLPTDTQYF.

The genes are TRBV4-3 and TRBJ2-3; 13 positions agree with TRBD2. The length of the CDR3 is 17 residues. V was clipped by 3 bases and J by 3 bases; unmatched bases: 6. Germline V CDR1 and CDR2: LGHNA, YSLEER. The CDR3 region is CASSHQTSGGGTDTQYF. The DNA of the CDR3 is TGCGCCAGCAGCCATCAAACTAGCGGGGGGGGAACAGATACGCAGTATTTT.

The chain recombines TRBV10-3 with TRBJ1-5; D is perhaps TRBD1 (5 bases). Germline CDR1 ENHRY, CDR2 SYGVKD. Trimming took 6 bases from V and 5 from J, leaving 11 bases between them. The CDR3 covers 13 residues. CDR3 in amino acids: CAISGTDDQPQHF. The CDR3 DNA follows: TGTGCCATCAGCGGGACGGATGATCAGCCCCAGCATTTT.

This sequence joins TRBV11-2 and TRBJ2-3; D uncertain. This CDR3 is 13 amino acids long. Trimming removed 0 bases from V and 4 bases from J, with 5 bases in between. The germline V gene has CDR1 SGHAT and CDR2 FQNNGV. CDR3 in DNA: TGTGCCAGCAGCTTAGACGTGGCAGATACGCAGTATTTT. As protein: CASSLDVADTQYF.

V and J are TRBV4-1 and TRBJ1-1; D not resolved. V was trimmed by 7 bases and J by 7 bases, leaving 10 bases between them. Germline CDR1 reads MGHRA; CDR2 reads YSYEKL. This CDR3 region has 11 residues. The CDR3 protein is CASTTVDEAFF. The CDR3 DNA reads TGCGCCAGCACGACCGTGGATGAAGCTTTCTTT.

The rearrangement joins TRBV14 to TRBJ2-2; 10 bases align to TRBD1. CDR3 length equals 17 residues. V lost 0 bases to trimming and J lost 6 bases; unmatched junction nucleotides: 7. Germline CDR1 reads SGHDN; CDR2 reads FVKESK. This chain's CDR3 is CASSQDLGDRGSGELFF. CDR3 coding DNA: TGTGCCAGCAGCCAAGATCTAGGGGACAGGGGATCCGGGGAGCTGTTTTTT.

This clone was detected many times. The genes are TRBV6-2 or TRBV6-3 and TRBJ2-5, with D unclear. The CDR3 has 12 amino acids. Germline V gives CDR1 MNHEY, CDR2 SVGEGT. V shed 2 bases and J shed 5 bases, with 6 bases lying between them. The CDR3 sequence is CASSYDQETQYF. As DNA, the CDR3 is TGTGCCAGCAGTTACGATCAGGAGACCCAGTACTTC.